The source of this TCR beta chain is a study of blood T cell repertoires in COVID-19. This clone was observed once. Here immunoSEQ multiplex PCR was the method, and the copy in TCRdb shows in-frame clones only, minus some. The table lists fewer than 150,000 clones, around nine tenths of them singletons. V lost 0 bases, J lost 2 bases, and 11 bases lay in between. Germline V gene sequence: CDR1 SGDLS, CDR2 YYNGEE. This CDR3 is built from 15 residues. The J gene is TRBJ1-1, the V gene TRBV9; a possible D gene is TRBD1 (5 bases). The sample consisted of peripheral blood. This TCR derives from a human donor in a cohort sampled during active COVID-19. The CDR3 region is CASSVDPGSNTEAFF. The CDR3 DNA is TGTGCCAGCAGCGTAGACCCAGGGTCCAACACTGAAGCTTTCTTT.